One T cell receptor beta chain is described in this entry. Other DNA sequences within the sample encode an identical CDR3. The sample originates from a study of shared T cell receptors in the human thymus. Some clones are missing from TCRdb's copy, which holds only in-frame ones; the method was immunoSEQ multiplex PCR. The sample records some 760,000 clones, approximately 85% being singletons. Trimming left V 3 bases short and J 4 bases short, with 3 bases between. The CDR3 totals 11 residues. Germline-derived CDR1 and CDR2 are LNHNV and YYDKDF (reference sequence). These data also formed part of another study, on human thymus T cells. That work contributes: Resections that were taken during corrective heart surgery supplied the thymus tissue. Across thymic and blood repertoires, the usage of V and J genes appeared to be biased. There were highly overlapping thymic repertoires among unrelated individuals, as related research reported.

The chain links TRBV15 to TRBJ1-2; D remains ambiguous. Sequencing input: thymocytes. The TCR sequence derives from a girl under three years old with a congenital heart defect. This CDR3 is CATSSSYGYTF. DNA of the CDR3: TGTGCCACCAGCAGCAGCTATGGCTACACCTTC.